The clone carrying this TCR beta chain showed up just a few times. TCRdb independently ran MiXCR on the RACE reads; one entry per CDR3 protein. The data contain around 160,000 distinct CDR3 sequences, about 14% of them seen just once; the ten biggest clones take up about 1.7%. The time point here: patch test 1, 2 weeks after DPC sensitization. The sample's treatment: therapeutic diphenylcyclopropenone sensitization with weekly scalp DPC. Suited to DPC and affected by alopecia, the donors ranged from 18 to 70 years old. RNA extraction used unfractionated whole blood as the source of total RNA. These data are taken from a study of human T cells and chemical hapten exposure. Across the whole study: Minor pooled library volume differences mainly drove per-sample TCR yield variation.

V gave up 5 bases and J gave up 7 bases, with 17 bases separating them. The CDR3 has 15 residues. Per germline, CDR1 SGHTA and CDR2 FQGNSA. The material sequenced was whole blood, taken in connection with sensitization to the hapten diphenylcyclopropenone (DPC). The TCR originated in a woman in her twenties or thirties with alopecia areata. Some clones in this sample may be carry-over from other donors' samples. V usage is TRBV7-2 and J usage is TRBJ1-4, with TRBD1 as a possible D gene (5 bases). The CDR3 sequence is CASSTWGLSGEKLFF. DNA for the CDR3: TGTGCCAGCAGCACCTGGGGCCTATCGGGTGAAAAACTGTTTTTT.